The 29 T cell receptor beta chains in this list originate from one sample, sequenced in a study of technical replicates of blood from several donors. Only in-frame clones appear in the TCRdb table, and some are missing; sequencing was by immunoSEQ multiplex PCR. The data hold tens of thousands of clones, with roughly 98% observed a single time. The specimen sequenced was T cells isolated from PBMCs. Every receptor here comes from a human donor in good health.

This chain links TRBV9 with TRBJ2-6, with TRBD2 as a possible D gene (5 bases). The germline CDR1 and CDR2 sequences are SGDLS and YYNGEE. CDR3 length: 16 amino acids. V was clipped by 0 bases and J by 5 bases, with 12 bases between them. CDR3 sequence: CASSVAGLNRANVLTF. The CDR3 coding sequence is TGTGCCAGCAGCGTAGCTGGACTGAATAGGGCCAACGTCCTGACTTTC.

V usage is TRBV19 and J usage is TRBJ2-6, with 7 bases fitting TRBD2. The CDR3 has 18 residues. Trimming cost V 5 bases and J 0 bases; bases outside gene matches: 10. Germline lookup yields CDR1 LNHDA and CDR2 SQIVND (reference sequence). The chain's CDR3 is CASSSAGTIDSGANVLTF. As DNA, the CDR3 is TGTGCCAGTAGTTCAGCGGGGACTATAGACTCTGGGGCCAACGTCCTGACTTTC.

The table lists this clone with a count of one. V usage is TRBV9 and J usage is TRBJ2-6; D is possibly TRBD1 (5 bases). The CDR3 runs to 15 residues. V was cut by 1 base and J by 0 bases, with 5 bases left in between. Germline assignment: CDR1 SGDLS and CDR2 YYNGEE. The CDR3 sequence: CASSVTGSGANVLTF. CDR3 sequence (DNA): TGTGCCAGCAGCGTAACAGGCTCTGGGGCCAACGTCCTGACTTTC.

The chain has TRBV7-8 and TRBJ1-2, with 8 positions matching TRBD1. The ends lost 4 bases at V and 3 bases at J; junction bases unmatched: 7. CDR3 size: 15 residues. The germline gives CDR1 SGHVS, CDR2 FQNEAQ. The CDR3 DNA reads TGTGCCAGCAGCTCGACCGGGACAGGTGACTATGGCTACACCTTC. The encoded protein is CASSSTGTGDYGYTF.

The chain uses TRBV28 and TRBJ1-2; TRBD1 agrees at 8 bases. V lost 4 bases, J lost 3 bases, and 1 base stayed unmatched. Germline CDR1 and CDR2: MDHEN and SYDVKM. The CDR3 has 13 residues. CDR3 loop: CASSSDRDYGYTF. CDR3 nucleotides: TGTGCCAGCAGTTCGGACAGGGACTATGGCTACACCTTC.

The chain combines TRBV23-1 with TRBJ2-6, with 7 positions matching TRBD1. TRBV23-1 is known as an ORF, though its function is uncertain. The length of the CDR3 is 23 residues. The V segment lost 0 bases and the J segment 0 bases; nucleotides outside the gene matches: 20. CDR3 amino acids: CASSQSKRTTGYEMDSGANVLTF. CDR3 nucleotide sequence: TGCGCCAGCAGTCAATCGAAGCGAACGACAGGGTACGAAATGGACTCTGGGGCCAACGTCCTGACTTTC.

This clone has a single count. The gene calls are TRBV5-4 and TRBJ1-2, with TRBD1 identical over 8 bases. CDR3 length: 16 amino acids. V lost 0 bases, J lost 3 bases, and 7 bases stayed unmatched. The germline V gene has CDR1 SGHNT and CDR2 YYREEE (reference sequence). CDR3 sequence: CASSLVSGGDDYGYTF. CDR3 in DNA: TGTGCCAGCAGCTTGGTATCAGGGGGCGACGACTATGGCTACACCTTC.

The chain uses TRBV2 and TRBJ2-1; the D is unclear. The CDR3 runs to 13 residues. V dropped 2 bases and J dropped 7 bases, with 9 bases sitting between them. Germline V gene sequence: CDR1 SNHLY, CDR2 FYNNEI. CDR3 residues: CASSEWVQNEQFF. The CDR3 DNA follows: TGTGCCAGCAGTGAATGGGTACAGAATGAGCAGTTCTTC.

The rearrangement uses TRBV5-4 and TRBJ1-1; possibly TRBD1 for D (6 bases). The CDR3 covers 14 residues. V lost 3 bases and J lost 9, with 18 bases in between. CDR1 and CDR2 (germline): SGHNT, YYREEE (reference sequence). The CDR3 spells CASSSKGQPAQAFF. The CDR3 bases are TGTGCCAGCAGCTCGAAAGGACAGCCTGCCCAAGCTTTCTTT.

This rearrangement joins TRBV5-6 to TRBJ2-7; 7 bases are a match to TRBD2. The CDR3 is 16 residues long. V trimming: 1 base; J trimming: 0 bases; junction bases outside the gene matches: 7. Germline values: CDR1 SGHDT, CDR2 YYEEEE. CDR3 nucleotides: TGTGCCAGCAGCTTGCGGCGGAGGACTAGCTCCTACGAGCAGTACTTC. Translation gives CASSLRRRTSSYEQYF. The complete variable domain, with remaining parts taken from reference TRBV5-6 and TRBJ2-7, reads DAGVTQSPTHLIKTRGQQVTLRCSPKSGHDTVSWYQQALGQGPQFIFQYYEEEERQRGNFPDRFSGHQFPNYSSELNVNALLLGDSALYLCASSLRRRTSSYEQYFGPGTRLTVT.

The rearrangement joins TRBV30 to TRBJ1-5, with 8 bases that match TRBD1. This CDR3 region has 12 residues. The junction had 3 bases not matched to a gene; V was cut back by 5 bases and J by 6 bases. Germline V CDR1 and CDR2: GTSNPN, SVGIG (reference sequence). The CDR3 nucleotides are TGTGCCTGGCAGGGGGCAGGTCAGCCCCAGCATTTT. Protein product: CAWQGAGQPQHF.

The chain links TRBV27 to TRBJ2-2; 7 bases fit TRBD1. Germline V lookup: CDR1 MNHEY, CDR2 SMNVEV (reference sequence). There are 15 residues in the CDR3. V was clipped by 5 bases and J by 13 bases; unmatched bases: 16. In DNA form, the CDR3 reads TGTGCCAGCAGTGCTTCCCGGGACAGAGGGGAGTTGCTGTTTTTT. Residues: CASSASRDRGELLFF.

The CDR3, as DNA: TGCAGCGTTTTCGTTAACTATGGCTACACCTTC. Encoded protein: CSVFVNYGYTF. This sequence joins TRBV29-1 and TRBJ1-2; no firm D call. The CDR3 totals 11 residues. Germline loops: CDR1 SQVTM, CDR2 ANQGSEA. Deletions cut 5 bases from V and 1 base from J, with 5 bases between. The whole variable domain, filled in from reference TRBV29-1 and TRBJ1-2, reads SAVISQKPSRDICQRGTSLTIQCQVDSQVTMMFWYRQQPGQSLTLIATANQGSEATYESGFVIDKFPISRPNLTFSTLTVSNMSPEDSSIYLCSVFVNYGYTFGSGTRLTVV.

The chain uses TRBV4-1 and TRBJ2-2, with a possible D match to TRBD2 (5 bases). The germline CDR1 and CDR2 sequences are MGHRA and YSYEKL. This CDR3 region has 14 residues. The germline V and J ends were trimmed by 6 bases and 7 bases, with 15 bases remaining between them. The CDR3 DNA reads TGCGCCAGCAGTTCTTATGTCCGGGACGGGGAGCTGTTTTTT. This codes for CASSSYVRDGELFF.

The chain carries TRBV6-5 and TRBJ1-5; TRBD1 might be the D (5 bases). V dropped 1 base and J dropped 4 bases, with 8 bases sitting between them. CDR1 and CDR2 (germline): MNHEY, SVGAGI. The CDR3 runs to 14 residues. DNA of the CDR3: TGTGCCAGCAGTTACTGGCCAGGGAATCAGCCCCAGCATTTT. It encodes CASSYWPGNQPQHF.

The J gene is TRBJ2-2, the V gene TRBV5-1; possibly TRBD1 for D (5 bases). V gave up 4 bases and J gave up 0 bases, with 13 bases separating them. The CDR3 is 16 amino acids. In germline, CDR1 is SGHRS, CDR2 YFSETQ. CDR3 sequence reads: CASSPLGLANTGELFF. In nucleotides, the CDR3 is TGCGCCAGCAGCCCCCTGGGGCTAGCGAACACCGGGGAGCTGTTTTTT.

This chain links TRBV11-2 with TRBJ2-3; D might be TRBD1 (6 bases). The germline CDR1 and CDR2 sequences are SGHAT and FQNNGV. The length of the CDR3 is 15 residues. V dropped 4 bases and J dropped 2 bases, with 13 bases sitting between them. The CDR3 DNA sequence: TGTGCCAGCAGCTCAGGGGTGACGGACACAGATACGCAGTATTTT. This translates into CASSSGVTDTDTQYF.

The chain links TRBV6-6 to TRBJ2-1, with D possibly TRBD1 on 6 matching bases. Trimming took off 7 bases at V and 0 bases at J, with 10 bases between the two ends. The CDR3 consists of 14 residues. Germline V gene lookup returns CDR1 MNHNY and CDR2 SVGAGI (reference sequence). The CDR3 sequence is CASIQGHSYNEQFF. CDR3 DNA: TGTGCCAGCATCCAGGGGCACTCCTACAATGAGCAGTTCTTC.

This chain links TRBV2 with TRBJ1-2; TRBD1 might be the D (5 bases). Germline V CDR1 and CDR2: SNHLY, FYNNEI. The CDR3 is 12 residues long. V was clipped by 6 bases and J by 4 bases, with 9 bases between them. CDR3 region: CASSGQGYGYTF. The CDR3 DNA follows: TGTGCCAGCAGCGGGCAGGGCTATGGCTACACCTTC.

The rearrangement joins TRBV19 to TRBJ1-5; 9 nucleotides match TRBD1. This CDR3 spans 15 amino acids. Unmatched junction bases numbered 7, after V lost 5 bases and J lost 5 bases. Looked up from germline, CDR1 is LNHDA and CDR2 is SQIVND (reference sequence). The chain's CDR3 is CASSLRDRDHQPQHF. CDR3 bases: TGTGCCAGTAGTTTGAGGGACAGGGACCATCAGCCCCAGCATTTT.

This sequence joins TRBV9 and TRBJ1-1; D is undetermined. Trimming shortened V by 4 bases and J by 4 bases, and 14 bases separated the two germline ends. This CDR3 contains 14 residues. Germline-derived CDR1 and CDR2 are SGDLS and YYNGEE. The CDR3: CASSPSLVVTEAFF. The CDR3 nucleotides are TGTGCCAGCAGCCCGAGTCTGGTGGTCACTGAAGCTTTCTTT.

This sequence joins TRBV28 and TRBJ2-3, with 7 bases lining up with TRBD1. This CDR3 contains 15 residues. Germline values: CDR1 MDHEN, CDR2 SYDVKM. V lost 4 bases, J lost 4 bases, and 8 bases stayed unmatched. CDR3 residues: CASSSPGQPPDTQYF. Here the CDR3 DNA reads TGTGCCAGCAGTTCACCGGGACAGCCCCCAGATACGCAGTATTTT.

The rearrangement links TRBV27 to TRBJ1-2; TRBD1 agrees at 9 bases. The germline V gene has CDR1 MNHEY and CDR2 SMNVEV (reference sequence). CDR3 size: 16 residues. V shed 5 bases and J 6 bases; nucleotides not matched to a gene: 13. The CDR3 sequence is CASSPLYRGRVHGYTF. The CDR3 DNA reads as TGTGCCAGCAGTCCGTTATACAGGGGGCGAGTCCATGGCTACACCTTC.

The chain has TRBV27 and TRBJ2-1; 14 bases match TRBD2. Germline CDR1 MNHEY, CDR2 SMNVEV (reference sequence). The CDR3 contains 15 residues. J was trimmed by 14 bases and V by 2 bases; bases with no gene match: 8. The CDR3, as DNA: TGTGCCAGCAGTTTAGGGACTAGCGGGAGTGGGATTAAGTTCTTC. Amino acid sequence: CASSLGTSGSGIKFF.

The genes are TRBV5-1 and TRBJ2-7; TRBD2 aligns across 11 bases. Per germline, CDR1 SGHRS and CDR2 YFSETQ. Germline trimming cut 0 bases from V and 3 bases from J; bases unmatched to any gene: 8. The CDR3 spans 17 residues. The CDR3 DNA is TGCGCCAGCAGCTTGGGAAAGACTAGCGGGACGCTCTACGAGCAGTACTTC. Amino acids: CASSLGKTSGTLYEQYF.

The chain has TRBV5-1 and TRBJ2-2; no firm D call. This CDR3 spans 14 amino acids. Per germline, CDR1 SGHRS and CDR2 YFSETQ. The V end lost 0 bases, the J end lost 7 bases, and 10 bases lay between the germline ends. The chain's CDR3 is CASSLVQNDGELFF. The DNA for the CDR3 is TGCGCCAGCAGCTTGGTACAGAATGACGGGGAGCTGTTTTTT.

The chain uses TRBV6-5 and TRBJ2-1, with TRBD2 identical over 11 bases. Per germline, CDR1 MNHEY and CDR2 SVGAGI. The V gene end was trimmed by 6 bases and the J gene end by 14 bases; junction bases not matched to a gene: 15. The CDR3 covers 15 residues. CDR3 sequence: CASRVPGLAVIQEFF. CDR3 bases: TGTGCCAGCAGGGTCCCGGGACTAGCGGTTATCCAGGAGTTCTTC.

DNA of the CDR3: TGTGCCAGCAGTGGACTAGCGGCGCAAGAGACCCAGTACTTC. It is translated as CASSGLAAQETQYF. The chain uses TRBV6-1 and TRBJ2-5; 9 nucleotides line up with TRBD2. V shed 4 bases and J 2 bases; nucleotides not matched to a gene: 2. The CDR3 has 14 residues. Germline assignment: CDR1 MNHNS and CDR2 SASEGT.

This clone is a singleton in its sample. The rearrangement links TRBV5-4 to TRBJ2-5; TRBD1 agrees at 8 bases. Germline loops: CDR1 SGHNT, CDR2 YYREEE (reference sequence). Trimming removed 4 bases from V and 5 bases from J; junction bases left unmatched: 10. The CDR3 spans 15 residues. Here the CDR3 reads CASSRTGQVTETQYF. Written as DNA, the CDR3 is TGTGCCAGCAGCCGGACGGGACAGGTCACGGAGACCCAGTACTTC.